This T cell receptor (beta chain) was found in a study of tumor-infiltrating lymphocytes in primary liver carcinoma. Study-level findings and limits: Researchers did not compare CD4+ and CD8+ repertoires, as samples were bulk unsorted. Tumors carried a top-250-clone fraction significantly exceeding that of blood (p = 0.039). Tumor-adjacent and tumor-blood pairs displayed less overlap than did pairs of tumor regions.

Unsorted whole blood yielded blood RNA, and germline DNA was extracted as well. cDNA specific to TCR beta was made from 450 to 650 ng of total RNA, with a constant-region primer employed for priming. Investigators got TCR beta libraries out of three nested multiplex PCR rounds, done with slightly modified ARM-PCR. The first two PCR rounds, around 11 cycles each, used TRBV1-TRBV30 forward primers and a C-beta reverse primer. From the multiplex PCR reads, TCRdb called clonotypes with MiXCR, one entry per CDR3 protein. The table records nearly 200,000 distinct CDR3 sequences, less than 65% of them present only once. Germline lookup yields CDR1 MGHRA and CDR2 YSYEKL. CDR3 size: 17 residues. Points on this clonotype: What it binds is not known. One junction end disagrees with the germline gene, perhaps due to a read error.

What was sequenced was peripheral blood. J is TRBJ2-3 and V is TRBV4-1, with 7 bases lining up with TRBD2. The receptor was derived from a woman aged 60-75 years with primary liver carcinoma and hepatitis B virus infection. The DNA for the CDR3 is TGCGCCAGCAGCCAAGAAGGGCCTAGCGGAAGCACAGATACGGAGTATTTT. Protein product: CASSQEGPSGSTDTEYF.